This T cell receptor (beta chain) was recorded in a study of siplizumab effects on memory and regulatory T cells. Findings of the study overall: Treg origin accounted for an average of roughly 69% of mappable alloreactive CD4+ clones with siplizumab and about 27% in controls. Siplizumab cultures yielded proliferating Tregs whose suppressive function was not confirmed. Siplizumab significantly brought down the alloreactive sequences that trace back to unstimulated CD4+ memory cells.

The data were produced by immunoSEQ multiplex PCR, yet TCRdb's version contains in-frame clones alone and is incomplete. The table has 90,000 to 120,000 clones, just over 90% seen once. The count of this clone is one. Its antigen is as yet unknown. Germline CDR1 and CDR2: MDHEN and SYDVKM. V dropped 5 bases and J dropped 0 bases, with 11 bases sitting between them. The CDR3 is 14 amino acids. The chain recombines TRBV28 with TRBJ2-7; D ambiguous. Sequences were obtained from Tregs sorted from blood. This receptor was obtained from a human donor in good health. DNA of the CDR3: TGTGCCAGCAGTAAAACTCCAGACTCCTACGAGCAGTACTTC. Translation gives CASSKTPDSYEQYF.